This T cell receptor beta chain was found in a study of pediatric ulcerative colitis. General study points: Substantially fewer templates came from a couple of patients' blood samples. Acute severe colitis showed lower rectal diversity from clonal expansions.

Using immunoSEQ multiplex PCR, the repertoire was profiled, and TCRdb retains in-frame clones only, with some absent. The sample includes tens of thousands of clones, roughly nine tenths of them seen just once. Germline V gene lookup returns CDR1 SNHLY and CDR2 FYNNEI. With 4 bases removed from V and 6 bases from J, the gap between germline ends came to 9 bases. The CDR3 spans 12 residues. Worth noting for this clone: Its target is not known.

The receptor was isolated from a boy between 10 and 17 years old with severe ulcerative colitis. The sequenced material came from blood. The V gene is TRBV2, the J gene TRBJ1-1; D possibly corresponds to TRBD1 (6 bases). In DNA form, the CDR3 reads TGTGCCAGCAGTGCAGGGGTTCCTGAAGCTTTCTTT. Translation gives CASSAGVPEAFF.